This T cell receptor beta chain was obtained from a study of T cell repertoires in ileal Crohn's disease. Background on the study: Every patient was operated on for stricturing (about 60%) or penetrating (about 40%) complications. Thiopurines (around twelve) or anti-TNF agents (around 17) were given postoperatively to about half. Regarding the study as a whole: The median delay to postoperative endoscopy was under nine months. Mucosal expansions were suggested to be mainly CD8 T cells.

The assay was immunoSEQ multiplex PCR, and TCRdb's table has in-frame clones only and misses some. The sample includes about 5,400 clones, roughly two thirds of them seen just once. This CDR3 contains 14 residues. The germline V gene encodes CDR1 MNHNS and CDR2 SASEGT. The V segment lost 3 bases and the J segment 9 bases; nucleotides outside the gene matches: 9. As for time point: neoterminal ileum biopsy at postoperative endoscopy, about 6 months after surgery. This clone has only one observation. Antigen unknown. The chain links TRBV6-1 to TRBJ2-3, with 7 positions matching TRBD2. The clonotype originates from an adult with Crohn's disease. Input material: ileal tissue. The DNA of the CDR3 is TGTGCCAGCAGTGAGGGGACTACTCAATACACGCAGTATTTT. It encodes CASSEGTTQYTQYF.